A selection of T cell receptor beta chains follows, all from one sample in a study of T cells after yellow fever vaccination. One entry per CDR3 protein results from TCRdb running MiXCR on the 5' RACE reads. Among around 610,000 distinct CDR3 sequences, approximately 15% were seen once, and the ten largest hold roughly an eighth. Sample: PBMCs, taken on the day of the yellow fever booster vaccination. Receptors originate from a man aged 25 to 45 who received the YFV17D yellow fever vaccine. Both conserved end residues are part of each CDR3. Each record gives: CDR3 length, J gene, D gene, clone size, V gene, CDR3 protein, CDR3 DNA. A D gene is named only where the DNA matches it firmly. Rows may omit the clone size; those that give it use once, few, many or a size class.

14 TRBJ2-7 . medium-sized TRBV15 CATSRDGQGNEQYF TGTGCCACCAGCAGAGATGGGCAGGGCAACGAGCAGTACTTC
14 TRBJ2-2 TRBD2 . TRBV20-1 CSAGPSGTTGELFF TGCAGTGCTGGTCCTAGCGGTACCACCGGGGAGCTGTTTTTT
15 TRBJ1-5 . few TRBV30 CAWSPAREPHQPQHF TGTGCCTGGAGTCCAGCCAGGGAGCCGCATCAGCCCCAGCATTTT
13 TRBJ2-7 . many TRBV10-2 CASSDQGSYEQYF TGCGCCAGCAGTGACCAGGGTAGTTACGAGCAGTACTTC
17 TRBJ1-2 TRBD1 few TRBV3-1 CASSQDLGGWANYGYTF TGTGCCAGCAGCCAAGATCTAGGGGGCTGGGCTAACTATGGCTACACCTTC
13 TRBJ1-1 TRBD1 many TRBV29-1 CSVATGVDTEAFF TGCAGCGTCGCCACAGGGGTAGATACTGAAGCTTTCTTT
12 TRBJ1-5 . few TRBV3-1 CASSPGGRPQHF TGTGCCAGCAGCCCAGGTGGGAGGCCCCAGCATTTT
15 TRBJ2-7 TRBD2 few TRBV7-3 CASSPNSGSSGEQYF TGTGCCAGCAGCCCAAATAGCGGGAGCTCCGGTGAGCAGTACTTC
16 TRBJ2-5 . . TRBV20-1 CSAPALGSLREETQYF TGCAGTGCACCAGCCTTGGGGTCCCTACGGGAAGAGACCCAGTACTTC
13 TRBJ2-7 TRBD1 . TRBV10-3 CAISRDRGQEQYF TGTGCCATCAGTAGGGACAGGGGGCAAGAGCAGTACTTC
15 TRBJ1-1 TRBD1 many TRBV5-1 CASTQGGRTNTEAFF TGCGCCAGCACCCAGGGGGGACGGACGAACACTGAAGCTTTCTTT
19 TRBJ1-3 . . TRBV28 CASSLLAGSSISSGNTIYF TGTGCCAGCAGTTTACTTGCAGGGAGTAGTATTTCCTCTGGAAACACCATATATTTT
15 TRBJ2-7 TRBD2 few TRBV28 CASIMGGGLSYEQYF TGTGCCAGCATTATGGGGGGGGGTCTCTCCTACGAGCAGTACTTC
17 TRBJ1-5 . . TRBV14 CASSPKLTPFFNQPQHF TGTGCCAGCAGCCCCAAACTTACGCCCTTTTTCAATCAGCCCCAGCATTTT
18 TRBJ1-5 TRBD1 . TRBV19 CASSMGPSRTGLGQPQHF TGTGCCAGTAGTATGGGACCCTCACGGACAGGGCTGGGACAGCCCCAGCATTTT
17 TRBJ2-3 TRBD2 . TRBV27 CASTLVGRRVSGDTQYF TGTGCCAGCACCCTGGTCGGGAGGCGGGTATCAGGAGATACGCAGTATTTT
10 TRBJ1-2 . few TRBV6-4 CASKNYGYTF TGTGCCAGCAAAAACTATGGCTACACCTTC
16 TRBJ2-2 . few TRBV5-1 CASSLAQDPGTGELFF TGCGCCAGCAGCTTGGCCCAAGACCCGGGCACCGGGGAGCTGTTTTTT
15 TRBJ2-3 TRBD2 . TRBV4-3 CASSQDPGRGGTQYF TGCGCCAGCAGCCAAGACCCCGGACGGGGGGGTACGCAGTATTTT
15 TRBJ1-1 . . TRBV6-1 CASRDPGHLNTEAFF TGTGCCAGCAGAGATCCGGGACACCTAAACACTGAAGCTTTCTTT
15 TRBJ2-3 TRBD2 . TRBV7-9 CASSFFGTSSDTQYF TGTGCCAGCAGCTTCTTTGGGACTAGCAGCGATACGCAGTATTTT
17 TRBJ2-2 TRBD2 . TRBV3-1 CACSFGGRVSNTGELFF TGTGCCTGCAGCTTTGGCGGGAGGGTATCGAACACCGGGGAGCTGTTTTTT